These 15 T cell receptor beta chains were sequenced from one sample in a study of Ad26.COV2.S vaccination and SARS-CoV-2 variants. The table came from immunoSEQ multiplex PCR; TCRdb's copy has only in-frame clones and leaves some out. The sample consists of about 350,000 clones, less than 90% of them appearing once. Treatment reported: 15 to 20 received Ad26.COV2.S at low or high dose, single or two shots; about five received placebo; per-sample allocation not given. Day 63 after the first vaccine or placebo injection was the time point for sampling. Sequenced material: peripheral blood, taken in a trial of Ad26.COV2.S vaccine versus placebo. The receptors were gathered from a person between 18 and 59 years old who received the Ad26.COV2.S COVID-19 vaccine or a placebo.

This sequence joins TRBV4-2 and TRBJ1-1; D remains unclear. The CDR3 sequence is 14 residues long. CDR1 is LGHNA and CDR2 is YNFKEQ in the germline V gene. V lost 5 bases and J lost 0, with 10 bases in between. In DNA, the CDR3 is TGTGCCAGCAGCTTGCGGACGGTGAACACTGAAGCTTTCTTT. It yields the protein CASSLRTVNTEAFF.

This chain connects TRBV7-2 to TRBJ1-6, with D perhaps matching TRBD1 (6 bases). The V gene lost 5 bases and the J gene lost 5 bases, with 16 bases spanning the gap. Germline-derived CDR1 and CDR2 are SGHTA and FQGNSA. The CDR3 length is 16 residues. In nucleotides, the CDR3 is TGTGCCAGCAGCCTACAGGGACGGGGAGATAATTCACCCCTCCACTTT. It yields the protein CASSLQGRGDNSPLHF.

The chain employs TRBV10-2 and TRBJ1-2; TRBD1 matches at 9 bases. Trimming at V came to 2 bases and at J to 5 bases, leaving 6 bases not matched to a gene. Germline CDR1 WSHSY, CDR2 SAAADI. The CDR3 loop spans 15 amino acids. The CDR3 DNA reads as TGCGCCAGCAGTGAGAGGGACAGGGAACCATATGGCTACACCTTC. Its translation is CASSERDREPYGYTF.

The chain joins TRBV24-1 to TRBJ2-1, with TRBD2 identical over 7 bases. J lost 2 bases, V lost 2 bases, and 5 bases had no gene match. CDR3 length: 16 amino acids. CDR1 is KGHDR and CDR2 is SFDVKD in the germline V gene. Here the CDR3 reads CATSDSAGNAYNEQFF. The CDR3 nucleotides read TGTGCCACCAGTGATTCAGCGGGGAACGCCTACAATGAGCAGTTCTTC.

This clone was seen once. The V and J genes are TRBV19 and TRBJ1-1; no firm D call. Germline values: CDR1 LNHDA, CDR2 SQIVND (reference sequence). With 5 bases removed from V and 2 bases from J, the gap between germline ends came to 9 bases. This CDR3 has 13 residues. The CDR3 DNA is TGTGCCAGTAGTTTGAGCCTCAACACTGAAGCTTTCTTT. Translating gives CASSLSLNTEAFF.

V gene TRBV24-1 combines with J gene TRBJ1-5; D is uncertain. V was trimmed by 4 bases and J by 2 bases, leaving 5 bases between them. Germline CDR1 is KGHDR and CDR2 is SFDVKD. The CDR3 runs 13 residues. CDR3 sequence reads: CATSDNRNQPQHF. CDR3 in DNA: TGTGCCACCAGTGACAACCGCAATCAGCCCCAGCATTTT.

This clone appeared a few times. The gene calls are TRBV12-3 or TRBV12-4 and TRBJ2-7, with a weak D call TRBD2 (5 bases). The CDR3 consists of 13 residues. The V and J ends lost 5 bases and 6 bases respectively, with 14 bases between them. DNA of the CDR3: TGTGCCAGCAGTATGACGGGATGGGGCGAGCAGTACTTC. Protein product: CASSMTGWGEQYF.

This clone has only a few counts. V is TRBV19 and J is TRBJ1-2, with 10 bases matching TRBD1. The CDR3 has 14 residues. Germline values: CDR1 LNHDA, CDR2 SQIVND (reference sequence). V gave up 6 bases and J gave up 1 base; unmatched junction bases: 2. The DNA for the CDR3 is TGTGCCAGTAGGAGGACAGGGGGTAACTATGGCTACACCTTC. It yields the protein CASRRTGGNYGYTF.

The chain is built from TRBV30 and TRBJ2-6; the D is unclear. Between the trimmed V and J ends, which lost 1 base and 0 bases, there was a span of 13 bases. Looked up from germline, CDR1 is GTSNPN and CDR2 is SVGIG (reference sequence). CDR3 length: 17 amino acids. CDR3 nucleotide sequence: TGTGCCTGGAGTGGGGTGCTCGCGAGCTCTGGGGCCAACGTCCTGACTTTC. It encodes CAWSGVLASSGANVLTF.

The J gene is TRBJ1-3, the V gene TRBV28; D perhaps matches TRBD1 (5 bases). The V end was cut by 6 bases, the J end by 0 bases, with 15 bases between. Germline V gene sequence: CDR1 MDHEN, CDR2 SYDVKM. The CDR3 is made up of 16 amino acids. The CDR3 bases are TGTGCCAGCAGGCCCGGGACGGTGGACTCTGGAAACACCATATATTTT. Protein sequence: CASRPGTVDSGNTIYF.

The chain joins TRBV5-1 to TRBJ2-1; tentative D call: TRBD2 (6 bases). CDR1 and CDR2 from the germline V gene are SGHRS and YFSETQ. The V end lost 4 bases, the J end lost 12 bases, and 17 bases lay between the germline ends. This CDR3 region has 13 residues. CDR3 in amino acids: CASSMGLGDGQFF. The CDR3 region has the DNA TGCGCCAGCAGCATGGGACTCGGGGATGGGCAGTTCTTC.

This rearrangement joins TRBV6-2 or TRBV6-3 to TRBJ1-1, with D possibly matching TRBD1 (6 bases). Germline CDR1 MNHEY, CDR2 SVGEGT. V was shortened by 5 bases and J by 4 bases, with 14 bases between the two germline ends. The CDR3 extends over 14 amino acids. As DNA, the CDR3 is TGTGCCAGCAGTACGCACAGGGTGGGCACTGAAGCTTTCTTT. As protein: CASSTHRVGTEAFF.

The chain recombines TRBV5-6 with TRBJ1-4; 7 bases agree with TRBD1. The J segment lost 4 bases and the V segment lost 4 bases, leaving 4 bases of the junction unmatched. The CDR3 is 14 residues long. From germline, CDR1 is SGHDT and CDR2 YYEEEE. The CDR3 protein is CASSQGTVNEKLFF. The DNA of the CDR3 is TGTGCCAGCAGCCAGGGGACAGTTAATGAAAAACTGTTTTTT.

The genes are TRBV19 and TRBJ2-2; D possibly corresponds to TRBD2 (5 bases). The CDR3 covers 18 residues. Trimming took off 3 bases at V and 6 bases at J, with 23 bases between the two ends. In germline, CDR1 is LNHDA, CDR2 SQIVND (reference sequence). The CDR3 here is CASSITGVRPLWAGELFF. The CDR3 DNA reads TGTGCCAGTAGTATCACCGGGGTCAGACCGCTATGGGCCGGGGAGCTGTTTTTT.

The chain joins TRBV5-1 to TRBJ2-3; tentative D call: TRBD1 (6 bases). This CDR3 spans 13 amino acids. V lost 2 bases, J lost 7 bases, and 11 bases lay in between. Germline CDR1 reads SGHRS; CDR2 reads YFSETQ. The CDR3: CASSFGDTNTQYF. The CDR3 coding sequence is TGCGCCAGCAGCTTCGGGGACACCAATACGCAGTATTTT.